Each of the 32 T cell receptor beta chains below was sequenced from the same sample in a study of cytomegalovirus exposure and HLA in healthy donors (dated by TCRdb to the late 2010s). Library preparation employed the immunoSEQ multiplex PCR assay. A mixture of 60 forward primers for TCR Vbeta segments and 13 reverse primers for TCR Jbeta segments was used in the multiplex PCR. This immuneACCESS table, as held by TCRdb, lists in-frame sequences with V and J called but not all clones. Of the missing ones, under half trace to an unresolved V gene in checked studies; the others have no known cause. The sample yields over 75,000 clones; 78% were counted once. The ten largest clones take up more than 0.6% of the sample. The material sequenced was PBMCs. These receptors all come from a woman in her sixties in good health and CMV-seronegative.

The chain has TRBV7-9 and TRBJ1-2, with a weak D call TRBD1 (5 bases). CDR1 SEHNR and CDR2 FQNEAQ come from the germline V gene (reference sequence). Trimming removed 2 bases from V and 1 base from J, with 11 bases in between. The length of the CDR3 is 15 residues. CDR3 region: CASSLHRTNNYGYTF. The CDR3, as DNA: TGTGCCAGCAGCTTACACAGGACTAATAACTATGGCTACACCTTC.

The rearrangement joins TRBV28 to TRBJ2-5, with 10 bases matching TRBD2. From germline, CDR1 is MDHEN and CDR2 SYDVKM. The junction had 13 bases not matched to a gene; V was cut back by 6 bases and J by 3 bases. This CDR3 spans 17 amino acids. DNA for the CDR3: TGTGCCAGCAGGACCCTCCCGGGACTAGCGTTAAAAGAGACCCAGTACTTC. Protein sequence: CASRTLPGLALKETQYF.

V is TRBV6-1 and J is TRBJ2-1, with TRBD2 matching 7 bases. The CDR3 contains 16 residues. With V trimmed by 2 bases and J by 2 bases, 6 bases remained unmatched. Germline V gene data show CDR1 as MNHNS and CDR2 as SASEGT. DNA of the CDR3: TGTGCCAGCAGTGAACGGCCACGGGGGGCCTACAATGAGCAGTTCTTC. Translated: CASSERPRGAYNEQFF.

The chain uses TRBV5-4 and TRBJ1-3; maybe TRBD1 (5 bases). V shed 4 bases and J shed 1 base, with 12 bases lying between them. From germline, CDR1 is SGHNT and CDR2 YYREEE (reference sequence). CDR3 length: 15 amino acids. The CDR3 sequence is CASSVRGYSGNTIYF. As DNA, the CDR3 is TGTGCCAGCAGCGTTCGGGGGTATTCTGGAAACACCATATATTTT.

The rearrangement uses TRBV6-6 and TRBJ2-1; TRBD2 matches at 12 bases. Germline trimming cut 8 bases from V and 6 bases from J; bases unmatched to any gene: 11. Germline CDR1 and CDR2: MNHNY and SVGAGI (reference sequence). CDR3 length: 16 residues. CDR3 residues: CASLKLAGGPANEQFF. The CDR3 nucleotides are TGTGCCAGCCTTAAGCTAGCGGGAGGGCCCGCCAATGAGCAGTTCTTC.

This clone was seen a single time. CDR3 region: CAWSTQGYGGYTF. In nucleotides, the CDR3 is TGTGCCTGGAGTACCCAGGGGTATGGTGGCTACACCTTC. The rearrangement uses TRBV30 and TRBJ1-2; maybe TRBD1 (6 bases). The germline V and J ends were trimmed by 2 bases and 7 bases, with 14 bases remaining between them. CDR3 length: 13 residues. CDR1 and CDR2 (germline): GTSNPN, SVGIG (reference sequence). Supplemented by reference TRBV30 and TRBJ1-2, the full variable domain reads SQTIHQWPATLVQPVGSPLSLECTVEGTSNPNLYWYRQAAGRGLQLLFYSVGIGQISSEVPQNLSASRPQDRQFILSSKKLLLSDSGFYLCAWSTQGYGGYTFGSGTRLTVV.

The chain recombines TRBV10-2 with TRBJ2-1, with TRBD2 identical over 14 bases. CDR1 is WSHSY and CDR2 is SAAADI in the germline V gene. After removal of 6 bases from V and 6 bases from J, the junction contained 4 bases not matched to a gene. There are 15 residues in the CDR3. CDR3 sequence reads: CASRSGTSGSNEQFF. CDR3 sequence (DNA): TGCGCCAGCAGGTCCGGGACTAGCGGGAGCAATGAGCAGTTCTTC.

V and J are TRBV2 and TRBJ2-5; TRBD1 matches 7 bases. This CDR3 region has 13 residues. Trimming took 6 bases from V and 5 from J; bases not matched to a gene: 6. Per germline, CDR1 SNHLY and CDR2 FYNNEI. The CDR3, as DNA: TGTGCCAGCAGCCCAGACAGGGTGGAGACCCAGTACTTC. Translation gives CASSPDRVETQYF.

This chain links TRBV2 with TRBJ2-2; D is unresolved. The length of the CDR3 is 13 residues. Germline lookup yields CDR1 SNHLY and CDR2 FYNNEI. V was clipped by 6 bases and J by 4 bases, with 9 bases between them. The CDR3 DNA is TGTGCCAGCAGGGTGACTCCCACCGGGGAGCTGTTTTTT. This translates into CASRVTPTGELFF.

The CDR3 loop reads CASSAPQGPNEKLFF. In nucleotides, the CDR3 is TGTGCCAGCAGCGCCCCACAGGGGCCTAATGAAAAACTGTTTTTT. The chain is built from TRBV7-9 and TRBJ1-4; TRBD1 aligns across 7 bases. Germline lookup yields CDR1 SEHNR and CDR2 FQNEAQ (reference sequence). The junction had 6 bases not matched to a gene; V was cut back by 5 bases and J by 3 bases. This CDR3 contains 15 residues.

This clone was observed once. V gene TRBV29-1 combines with J gene TRBJ1-2, with D possibly matching TRBD1 (5 bases). Trimming left V 2 bases short and J 4 bases short, with 5 bases between. Germline values: CDR1 SQVTM, CDR2 ANQGSEA. This CDR3 has 11 residues. CDR3 nucleotide sequence: TGCAGCGTTGAACAGGGCTATGGCTACACCTTC. It specifies CSVEQGYGYTF. Combining the CDR3 with reference TRBV29-1 and TRBJ1-2 gives the whole variable domain SAVISQKPSRDICQRGTSLTIQCQVDSQVTMMFWYRQQPGQSLTLIATANQGSEATYESGFVIDKFPISRPNLTFSTLTVSNMSPEDSSIYLCSVEQGYGYTFGSGTRLTVV.

The V gene is TRBV5-1, the J gene TRBJ2-5; 14 bases map to TRBD2. The ends lost 3 bases at V and 5 bases at J; junction bases unmatched: 3. Germline V gene data show CDR1 as SGHRS and CDR2 as YFSETQ. This CDR3 region has 15 residues. CDR3 coding DNA: TGCGCCAGCAGCTCGGGACTAGCGGGGGTGGAGACCCAGTACTTC. Amino acids: CASSSGLAGVETQYF.

In its sample, this clone was seen a few times. The chain carries TRBV30 and TRBJ1-5; tentative D call: TRBD1 (5 bases). There are 14 residues in the CDR3. Germline CDR1 is GTSNPN and CDR2 is SVGIG (reference sequence). The V end was cut by 0 bases, the J end by 3 bases, with 9 bases between. This CDR3 is CAWSVPGSNQPQHF. CDR3 DNA sequence: TGTGCCTGGAGTGTACCAGGGTCCAATCAGCCCCAGCATTTT. The variable domain in full, with the rest retrieved from reference TRBV30 and TRBJ1-5, is SQTIHQWPATLVQPVGSPLSLECTVEGTSNPNLYWYRQAAGRGLQLLFYSVGIGQISSEVPQNLSASRPQDRQFILSSKKLLLSDSGFYLCAWSVPGSNQPQHFGDGTRLSIL.

The V and J genes are TRBV5-1 and TRBJ1-1; TRBD1 matches 8 bases. This CDR3 contains 15 residues. Unmatched junction bases numbered 5, after V lost 0 bases and J lost 4 bases. CDR1 is SGHRS, CDR2 YFSETQ, per germline. The CDR3 here is CASSLGTGTGTEAFF. In DNA form, the CDR3 reads TGCGCCAGCAGCTTGGGGACAGGGACTGGCACTGAAGCTTTCTTT.

The V and J genes are TRBV7-2 and TRBJ2-1, with TRBD2 identical over 8 bases. Germline V CDR1 and CDR2: SGHTA, FQGNSA. The CDR3 spans 14 residues. V lost 10 bases, J lost 5 bases, and 10 bases stayed unmatched. The CDR3 DNA sequence: TGTGCCATCTCGTTGGGACTAGTGGACAATGAGCAGTTCTTC. As protein: CAISLGLVDNEQFF.

The V gene is TRBV25-1, the J gene TRBJ2-2; D is undetermined. The CDR3 loop spans 16 amino acids. Trimming shortened V by 7 bases and J by 0 bases, and 15 bases separated the two germline ends. Germline assignment: CDR1 MGHDK and CDR2 SYGVNS. The DNA of the CDR3 is TGTGCCAGCACATCAGTAGCCCGGGCGAACACCGGGGAGCTGTTTTTT. It translates to CASTSVARANTGELFF. Combining the CDR3 with reference TRBV25-1 and TRBJ2-2 gives the whole variable domain EADIYQTPRYLVIGTGKKITLECSQTMGHDKMYWYQQDPGMELHLIHYSYGVNSTEKGDLSSESTVSRIRTEHFPLTLESARPSHTSQYLCASTSVARANTGELFFGEGSRLTVL.

The CDR3 region has the DNA TGTGCCAGCTCAATTGGGCAGGGGTATTCACCCCTCCACTTT. It is translated as CASSIGQGYSPLHF. This chain joins TRBV11-2 and TRBJ1-6; weak D call: TRBD1 (6 bases). Trimming left V 8 bases short and J 8 bases short, with 16 bases between. The germline V gene encodes CDR1 SGHAT and CDR2 FQNNGV. CDR3 length: 14 residues.

The chain combines TRBV10-1 with TRBJ1-1; D unclear. Germline V lookup: CDR1 WNHNN, CDR2 SYGVQD (reference sequence). Trimming removed 5 bases at V and 1 base at J, with 5 bases between. CDR3 length: 12 residues. In nucleotides, the CDR3 is TGCGCCAGCAGTCCAGGGAACACTGAAGCTTTCTTT. Translating gives CASSPGNTEAFF.

The chain carries TRBV5-6 and TRBJ2-7, with 8 bases that match TRBD1. Germline V lookup: CDR1 SGHDT, CDR2 YYEEEE. The J segment lost 5 bases and the V segment lost 2 bases, leaving 3 bases of the junction unmatched. The CDR3 loop spans 13 amino acids. Here the CDR3 DNA reads TGTGCCAGCAGCTTCGGACAGGGCCACGAGCAGTACTTC. Its translation: CASSFGQGHEQYF.

This chain links TRBV7-2 with TRBJ1-4, with D perhaps matching TRBD1 (5 bases). The CDR3 totals 14 residues. Germline V lookup: CDR1 SGHTA, CDR2 FQGNSA. Trimming took 5 bases from V and 4 from J, leaving 11 bases between them. DNA of the CDR3: TGTGCCAGCAGCCTGACAGCTCATAATGAAAAACTGTTTTTT. Translating gives CASSLTAHNEKLFF.

This clone turned up a few times. The chain recombines TRBV19 with TRBJ2-6; no clear D gene. CDR3 length: 16 amino acids. V was trimmed by 4 bases and J by 1 base, leaving 11 bases between them. Per the germline V gene, CDR1 is LNHDA and CDR2 is SQIVND (reference sequence). CDR3 sequence reads: CASSSPVQSGANVLTF. CDR3 sequence (DNA): TGTGCCAGTAGTAGCCCCGTCCAGTCTGGGGCCAACGTCCTGACTTTC.

The CDR3 here is CASSLRGLNTEAFF. Here the CDR3 DNA reads TGTGCCAGCAGCTTAAGGGGGTTGAACACTGAAGCTTTCTTT. The chain is built from TRBV11-2 and TRBJ1-1; maybe TRBD1 (6 bases). The V end was cut by 2 bases, the J end by 0 bases, with 7 bases between. Germline V lookup: CDR1 SGHAT, CDR2 FQNNGV. This CDR3 spans 14 amino acids.

This clone has just one count. V and J are TRBV27 and TRBJ2-5; 9 bases fit TRBD1. The CDR3 is made up of 15 amino acids. Germline trimming cut 5 bases from V and 5 bases from J; bases unmatched to any gene: 9. The germline V gene has CDR1 MNHEY and CDR2 SMNVEV (reference sequence). CDR3 residues: CASSTEAGTGETQYF. CDR3 nucleotide sequence: TGTGCCAGCAGTACAGAAGCCGGGACAGGGGAGACCCAGTACTTC.

The chain links TRBV2 to TRBJ1-4; D is ambiguous. The ends were cut back, 4 bases at V and 3 bases at J, with 12 bases in the middle. Germline V gene data show CDR1 as SNHLY and CDR2 as FYNNEI. This CDR3 region has 15 residues. The CDR3 region is CASSGGNLPNEKLFF. The CDR3 DNA is TGTGCCAGCAGTGGCGGGAATCTCCCTAATGAAAAACTGTTTTTT.

The chain couples TRBV19 to TRBJ1-5; weak D call: TRBD1 (5 bases). Trimming removed 1 base from V and 3 bases from J, with 10 bases in between. Germline values: CDR1 LNHDA, CDR2 SQIVND (reference sequence). CDR3 length equals 15 residues. CDR3 protein: CASSIGGGANQPQHF. Here the CDR3 DNA reads TGTGCCAGTAGTATAGGTGGAGGGGCCAATCAGCCCCAGCATTTT.

This chain uses TRBV27 with TRBJ2-5, with TRBD2 identical over 7 bases. The CDR3 consists of 14 residues. The ends lost 0 bases at V and 5 bases at J; junction bases unmatched: 3. The V gene's germline CDR1 is MNHEY and CDR2 SMNVEV (reference sequence). The CDR3 loop reads CASSLSGRVETQYF. The DNA for the CDR3 is TGTGCCAGCAGTTTATCTGGGAGGGTTGAGACCCAGTACTTC.

The CDR3 bases are TGTGCCTGGAAGGGGTTCGTAGCTAGTTTTAACACCGGGGAGCTGTTTTTT. It specifies CAWKGFVASFNTGELFF. The gene calls are TRBV30 and TRBJ2-2; TRBD1 might be the D (5 bases). Germline values: CDR1 GTSNPN, CDR2 SVGIG (reference sequence). V lost 4 bases and J lost 2, with 20 bases in between. The CDR3 runs 17 residues.

The chain is built from TRBV6-1 and TRBJ1-1, with D maybe TRBD1 (5 bases). This CDR3 region has 12 residues. Germline assignment: CDR1 MNHNS and CDR2 SASEGT. V shed 3 bases and J shed 6 bases, with 8 bases lying between them. CDR3 DNA sequence: TGTGCCAGCAGTGACAGGGTCGCTGAAGCTTTCTTT. As protein: CASSDRVAEAFF.

The chain carries TRBV19 and TRBJ1-2, with a tentative D call TRBD1 (5 bases). V lost 6 bases and J lost 4, with 15 bases in between. Germline V CDR1 and CDR2: LNHDA, SQIVND (reference sequence). The CDR3 is made up of 14 amino acids. The CDR3 DNA sequence: TGTGCCAGTAGCCTTTCAGACAGCATCTATGGCTACACCTTC. Translation gives CASSLSDSIYGYTF. Complete variable domain (other parts from reference TRBV19 and TRBJ1-2): DGGITQSPKYLFRKEGQNVTLSCEQNLNHDAMYWYRQDPGQGLRLIYYSQIVNDFQKGDIAEGYSVSREKKESFPLTVTSAQKNPTAFYLCASSLSDSIYGYTFGSGTRLTVV.

The chain joins TRBV2 to TRBJ1-3, with TRBD1 matching 7 bases. J lost 0 bases, V lost 5 bases, and 4 bases had no gene match. This CDR3 region has 15 residues. CDR1 and CDR2 from the germline V gene are SNHLY and FYNNEI. CDR3 region: CASSPGQRSGNTIYF. Written as DNA, the CDR3 is TGTGCCAGCAGTCCGGGACAGCGCTCTGGAAACACCATATATTTT.

This chain uses TRBV4-2 with TRBJ2-5; 8 bases are shared with TRBD1. Germline trimming cut 7 bases from V and 7 bases from J; bases unmatched to any gene: 14. This CDR3 region has 15 residues. Germline assignment: CDR1 LGHNA and CDR2 YNFKEQ. This CDR3 is CASTPGTGPSGTQYF. For the CDR3, the DNA is TGTGCCAGCACCCCCGGGACAGGTCCCTCCGGGACCCAGTACTTC.

Note on this clone: Other DNA sequences in the same sample also yield this CDR3. V and J are TRBV7-8 and TRBJ1-5, with 7 bases aligning to TRBD1. V trimming: 1 base; J trimming: 4 bases; junction bases outside the gene matches: 1. Germline CDR1 is SGHVS and CDR2 is FQNEAQ. This CDR3 comprises 14 residues. CDR3 amino acids: CASSLGQGNQPQHF. The CDR3 DNA reads TGTGCCAGCAGCTTAGGACAGGGTAATCAGCCCCAGCATTTT.